This passage covers 19 T cell receptor beta chains from one sample sequenced in a study of CD4 T cells in relation to SARS-CoV-2 and coronaviruses. Here immunoSEQ multiplex PCR was the method, and the copy in TCRdb shows in-frame clones only, minus some. Counted here are tens of thousands of clones, 70% to 90% occurring once; the ten biggest clones make up about 3%. Material: memory CD4+ T cells from PBMCs. The receptors originated from an adult with COVID-19.

The sample holds one count of this clone. This chain joins TRBV7-8 and TRBJ2-2; the D call may be TRBD1 or TRBD2 (5 bases each). Germline V gives CDR1 SGHVS, CDR2 FQNEAQ. Trimming pared 1 base from V and 4 bases from J, leaving 16 bases between. The CDR3 covers 17 residues. The CDR3, as DNA: TGTGCCAGCAGCTTAGTTCCCTCAGAGGGGTCCACCGGGGAGCTGTTTTTT. Amino acids: CASSLVPSEGSTGELFF.

The V call is TRBV27, the J call TRBJ1-4; D gene uncertain. CDR3 length: 15 residues. From germline, CDR1 is MNHEY and CDR2 SMNVEV (reference sequence). V was trimmed by 4 bases and J by 0 bases, leaving 9 bases between them. CDR3 DNA sequence: TGTGCCAGCAGTTCCCAATACGCAACTAATGAAAAACTGTTTTTT. Amino acid sequence: CASSSQYATNEKLFF.

The chain employs TRBV28 and TRBJ1-4; D is perhaps TRBD1 (6 bases). In germline, CDR1 is MDHEN, CDR2 SYDVKM. The CDR3 length is 17 residues. V was clipped by 7 bases and J by 0 bases, with 18 bases between them. The CDR3 DNA is TGTGCCAGCACCTTAGGGGGGGGAATTGCAACTAATGAAAAACTGTTTTTT. Translated: CASTLGGGIATNEKLFF.

The chain's CDR3 is CASRETATPYEQYF. CDR3 nucleotide sequence: TGTGCCAGCAGGGAGACCGCGACCCCCTACGAGCAGTACTTC. V gene TRBV2 combines with J gene TRBJ2-7; D ambiguous. Between the trimmed V and J ends, which lost 6 bases and 2 bases, there was a span of 14 bases. The germline V gene encodes CDR1 SNHLY and CDR2 FYNNEI. The CDR3 length is 14 residues.

The chain employs TRBV4-1 and TRBJ2-5; TRBD1 matches 10 bases. This CDR3 is 15 amino acids long. Losses at the gene ends were 4 bases for V and 5 bases for J; bases not matched to a gene: 7. CDR1 and CDR2 (germline): MGHRA, YSYEKL. The CDR3 DNA reads TGCGCCAGCAGCCCCCCCGGGACAGGGGCTGAGACCCAGTACTTC. Its translation is CASSPPGTGAETQYF.

The chain combines TRBV6-5 with TRBJ1-2, with 8 bases lining up with TRBD1. The CDR3 is made up of 13 amino acids. Per the germline V gene, CDR1 is MNHEY and CDR2 is SVGAGI. With V trimmed by 6 bases and J by 4 bases, 4 bases remained unmatched. The CDR3 nucleotides read TGTGCCAGCAGCCGGACAGGGATCTATGGCTACACCTTC. Translated, it gives CASSRTGIYGYTF.

V usage is TRBV7-2 and J usage is TRBJ2-7; 7 bases fit TRBD2. J lost 4 bases, V lost 8 bases, and 17 bases had no gene match. The CDR3 is 16 amino acids. The germline V gene has CDR1 SGHTA and CDR2 FQGNSA. As DNA, the CDR3 is TGTGCCAGCTCCGGGGTATCCGGGACTAACTTATACGAGCAGTACTTC. It specifies CASSGVSGTNLYEQYF.

V is TRBV3-1 (or the pseudogene TRBV3-2) and J is TRBJ2-5, with D uncertain. CDR1 is LGHDT and CDR2 is YNNKEL in the germline V gene (reference sequence). V lost 4 bases, J lost 1 base, and 4 bases lay in between. The CDR3 runs to 12 residues. The CDR3 region has the DNA TGTGCCAGCAGCCGGGTCCAAGAGACCCAGTACTTC. This gives the protein CASSRVQETQYF.

This clone was observed a handful of times. This chain connects TRBV6-1 to TRBJ2-1; D may be TRBD2 (5 bases). Germline V CDR1 and CDR2: MNHNS, SASEGT. Trimming removed 1 base at V and 6 bases at J, with 13 bases between. The CDR3 spans 15 residues. The CDR3, as DNA: TGTGCCAGCAGTGAAGTCTCGACTACCGGCAATGAGCAGTTCTTC. Translated, it gives CASSEVSTTGNEQFF.

The V gene is TRBV28, the J gene TRBJ1-1; D not resolved. The CDR3 runs to 14 residues. The ends were cut back, 6 bases at V and 1 base at J, with 12 bases in the middle. Germline CDR1 and CDR2: MDHEN and SYDVKM. This CDR3 reads CASSLVQRNTEAFF. The CDR3 nucleotides read TGTGCCAGCAGCTTAGTACAGAGGAACACTGAAGCTTTCTTT.

This sequence joins TRBV6-5 and TRBJ2-7; 8 bases line up with TRBD2. Unmatched junction bases numbered 2, after V lost 8 bases and J lost 5 bases. Germline loops: CDR1 MNHEY, CDR2 SVGAGI. The CDR3 consists of 11 residues. In nucleotides, the CDR3 is TGTGCCAGCGGGACTAGGCACGAGCAGTACTTC. It translates to CASGTRHEQYF.

The genes are TRBV18 and TRBJ1-4, with no clear D. CDR1 and CDR2 (germline): KGHSH, LQKENI. The CDR3 loop spans 13 amino acids. V lost 9 bases and J lost 5, with 13 bases in between. This chain's CDR3 is CASLAELNEKLFF. The CDR3 DNA follows: TGTGCCAGTCTCGCGGAGCTAAATGAAAAACTGTTTTTT.

V usage is TRBV29-1 and J usage is TRBJ2-6; no clear D gene. CDR3 length: 16 residues. Trimming removed 4 bases at V and 0 bases at J, with 13 bases between. The germline CDR1 and CDR2 sequences are SQVTM and ANQGSEA. The CDR3 sequence is CSVAGSGFSGANVLTF. The CDR3 DNA reads TGCAGCGTTGCTGGCAGTGGGTTCTCTGGGGCCAACGTCCTGACTTTC.

This chain uses TRBV7-9 with TRBJ2-5; D is uncertain. The CDR3 is 12 amino acids. Trimming removed 1 base at V and 5 bases at J, with 5 bases between. Germline CDR1 SEHNR, CDR2 FQNEAQ (reference sequence). The DNA of the CDR3 is TGTGCCAGCAGCTTAGTCGGGGAGACCCAGTACTTC. It translates to CASSLVGETQYF. The whole variable domain, remainder taken from reference TRBV7-9 and TRBJ2-5, is DTGVSQNPRHKITKRGQNVTFRCDPISEHNRLYWYRQTLGQGPEFLTYFQNEAQLEKSRLLSDRFSAERPKGSFSTLEIQRTEQGDSAMYLCASSLVGETQYFGPGTRLLVL.

This clone was detected a few times. The V call is TRBV14, the J call TRBJ2-7; D might be TRBD1 or TRBD2, each matching 6 bases. V was clipped by 3 bases and J by 0 bases, with 15 bases between them. CDR3 length equals 16 residues. Germline assignment: CDR1 SGHDN and CDR2 FVKESK. The CDR3 loop is CASSQATGRSSYEQYF. CDR3 nucleotide sequence: TGTGCCAGCAGCCAGGCCACAGGGAGGAGCTCCTACGAGCAGTACTTC.

The genes are TRBV6-5 and TRBJ2-6; the D is unclear. Germline V gene sequence: CDR1 MNHEY, CDR2 SVGAGI. V was shortened by 0 bases and J by 2 bases, with 8 bases between the two germline ends. The CDR3 is 16 residues long. The CDR3 bases are TGTGCCAGCAGTTACTCGCCCGCCCCTGGGGCCAACGTCCTGACTTTC. This gives the protein CASSYSPAPGANVLTF.

The V gene is TRBV28, the J gene TRBJ1-3; D ambiguous. Germline loops: CDR1 MDHEN, CDR2 SYDVKM. This CDR3 has 13 amino acids. V shed 1 base and J shed 0 bases, with 1 base lying between them. In DNA form, the CDR3 reads TGTGCCAGCAGTTTATACTCTGGAAACACCATATATTTT. This gives the protein CASSLYSGNTIYF.

This sequence joins TRBV6-5 and TRBJ2-3; 8 bases are a match to TRBD1. The CDR3 runs 13 residues. Trimming took 10 bases from V and 3 from J; bases not matched to a gene: 6. Germline V gene lookup returns CDR1 MNHEY and CDR2 SVGAGI. CDR3 coding DNA: TGTGCCACCAACAGGGGGGAGACAGATACGCAGTATTTT. Encoded protein: CATNRGETDTQYF.

V gene TRBV6-5 combines with J gene TRBJ2-5; tentatively, D is TRBD1 (5 bases). The V and J ends lost 0 bases and 4 bases respectively, with 12 bases between them. CDR3 size: 15 residues. Germline CDR1 is MNHEY and CDR2 is SVGAGI. This CDR3 is CASSYSMTVRETQYF. In nucleotides, the CDR3 is TGTGCCAGCAGTTACTCTATGACAGTTCGAGAGACCCAGTACTTC.